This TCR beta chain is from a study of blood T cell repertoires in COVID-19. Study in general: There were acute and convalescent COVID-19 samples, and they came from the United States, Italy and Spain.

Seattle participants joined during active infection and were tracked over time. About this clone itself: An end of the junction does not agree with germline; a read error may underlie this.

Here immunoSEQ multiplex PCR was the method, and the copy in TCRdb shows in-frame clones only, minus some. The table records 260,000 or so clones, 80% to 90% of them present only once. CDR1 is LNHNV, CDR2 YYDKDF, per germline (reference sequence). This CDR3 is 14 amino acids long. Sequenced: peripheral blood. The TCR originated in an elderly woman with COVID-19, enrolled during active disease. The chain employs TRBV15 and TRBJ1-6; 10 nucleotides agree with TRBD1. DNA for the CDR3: TGTGCCACCAGCGGAGACAGGGGGCTCAGCCCCCTCCACTTT. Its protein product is CATSGDRGLSPLHF.